The 31 T cell receptor beta chains below were found in one sample sequenced in a study of neurological immune-mediated disorders. MiXCR, run by TCRdb on the 5' RACE reads, gives a single entry per CDR3 protein. Of fewer than 45,000 distinct CDR3 sequences in the sample, roughly 2.5% are singletons; the top ten hold 12%. The sample taken for sequencing was PBMCs. The receptors stem from a man younger than 40 with multiple sclerosis.

This clonotype was counted at least ten times. This chain links TRBV20-1 with TRBJ2-7; TRBD2 might be the D (7 bases). CDR1 is DFQATT, CDR2 SNEGSKA, per germline (reference sequence). V shed 3 bases and J shed 6 bases, with 15 bases lying between them. The CDR3 length is 13 residues. CDR3 protein: CSASQWGGPEQYF. The CDR3 bases are TGCAGTGCTAGTCAGTGGGGGGGCCCCGAGCAGTACTTC.

This clonotype showed up many times. This chain links TRBV11-3 with TRBJ2-3; possible D gene TRBD2, 5 bases. Per the germline V gene, CDR1 is SGHNT and CDR2 is YENEEA. This CDR3 comprises 13 residues. The V end lost 4 bases, the J end lost 4 bases, and 9 bases lay between the germline ends. The CDR3 spells CASSSDGADTQYF. The CDR3 coding sequence is TGTGCCAGCAGCTCAGACGGGGCAGATACGCAGTATTTT.

As regards this clonotype: A much larger clone differs by one base, so this may be a read error. V and J are TRBV28 and TRBJ2-5; D may be TRBD1 (7 bases). Germline CDR1 MDHEN, CDR2 SYDVKM. The length of the CDR3 is 13 residues. CDR3 region: CDSRGEVLETQYF. The CDR3 DNA sequence: TGTGACAGCAGGGGGGAGGTGTTGGAGACCCAGTACTTC. Full variable domain (rest looked up from reference TRBV28 and TRBJ2-5): DVKVTQSSRYLVKRTGEKVFLECVQDMDHENMFWYRQDPGLGLRLIYFSYDVKMKEKGDIPEGYSVSREKKERFSLILESASTNQTSMYLCDSRGEVLETQYFGPGTRLLVL.

This clonotype appeared many times. The rearrangement joins TRBV5-1 to TRBJ2-5; possibly TRBD2 for D (5 bases). This CDR3 spans 14 amino acids. The germline V gene has CDR1 SGHRS and CDR2 YFSETQ. V was cut by 4 bases and J by 2 bases, with 12 bases left in between. The CDR3 loop is CASSVLSGQETQYF. Here the CDR3 DNA reads TGCGCCAGCAGCGTCCTGAGCGGTCAAGAGACCCAGTACTTC.

This clonotype was detected ten times or more. The rearrangement uses TRBV5-5 and TRBJ1-5, with 8 bases aligning to TRBD1. Trimming cost V 3 bases and J 6 bases; bases outside gene matches: 5. CDR1 SGHKS and CDR2 YYEKEE come from the germline V gene (reference sequence). This CDR3 is built from 14 residues. The CDR3, as DNA: TGTGCCAGCAGCTCGGGACAGGATGGTCAGCCCCAGCATTTT. Its protein is CASSSGQDGQPQHF.

This clonotype was recorded many times. This chain connects TRBV20-1 to TRBJ2-7; D not resolved. The CDR3 covers 13 residues. Germline assignment: CDR1 DFQATT and CDR2 SNEGSKA (reference sequence). V was clipped by 5 bases and J by 4 bases, with 15 bases between them. This CDR3 reads CSAQDRLGYEQYF. The CDR3 DNA reads TGCAGTGCTCAGGACCGCCTTGGGTACGAGCAGTACTTC.

This clonotype was observed many times. This sequence joins TRBV6-5 and TRBJ2-1; 12 positions agree with TRBD2. After removal of 5 bases from V and 9 bases from J, the junction contained 5 bases not matched to a gene. The CDR3 length is 14 residues. Germline lookup yields CDR1 MNHEY and CDR2 SVGAGI. This chain's CDR3 is CASSPLAGGGEQFF. In DNA, the CDR3 is TGTGCCAGCAGTCCGCTAGCGGGGGGGGGTGAGCAGTTCTTC.

Ten or more counts support this clonotype. V is TRBV7-9 and J is TRBJ1-2; the match to TRBD1 covers 7 bases. This CDR3 spans 14 amino acids. V lost 5 bases to trimming and J lost 5 bases; unmatched junction nucleotides: 8. CDR1 and CDR2 from the germline V gene are SEHNR and FQNEAQ (reference sequence). CDR3 DNA sequence: TGTGCCAGCAGCGGTAGACAGGGACGGTATGGCTACACCTTC. This gives the protein CASSGRQGRYGYTF.

This clonotype was counted at least ten times. This chain uses TRBV6-5 with TRBJ2-3; possible D gene TRBD1, 5 bases. CDR1 is MNHEY, CDR2 SVGAGI, per germline. V shed 6 bases and J shed 8 bases, with 15 bases lying between them. This CDR3 spans 13 amino acids. This CDR3 is CASRYKKGSTQYF. DNA of the CDR3: TGTGCCAGCAGATATAAGAAGGGGTCTACGCAGTATTTT.

This clonotype has at least ten counts. The chain carries TRBV20-1 and TRBJ2-7, with 7 bases matching TRBD2. Trimming at V came to 3 bases and at J to 2 bases, leaving 7 bases not matched to a gene. Germline lookup yields CDR1 DFQATT and CDR2 SNEGSKA (reference sequence). The CDR3 runs 14 residues. Written as DNA, the CDR3 is TGCAGTGCTAGCGGCGCTAGCGGTGCCTACGAGCAGTACTTC. It codes for CSASGASGAYEQYF.

This clonotype was recorded many times. The J gene is TRBJ2-7, the V gene TRBV20-1, with 9 bases aligning to TRBD2. Per the germline V gene, CDR1 is DFQATT and CDR2 is SNEGSKA (reference sequence). The ends lost 2 bases at V and 3 bases at J; junction bases unmatched: 5. The CDR3 totals 14 residues. CDR3 DNA sequence: TGCAGTGCTAGACTAGCGGGAAAGGTCTACGAGCAGTACTTC. The encoded protein is CSARLAGKVYEQYF.

This clonotype has ten or more counts. V is TRBV12-3 or TRBV12-4 and J is TRBJ2-5; 9 nucleotides match TRBD1. The CDR3 extends over 19 amino acids. The V segment lost 3 bases and the J segment 4 bases; nucleotides outside the gene matches: 18. The CDR3 spells CASSFALTAGTGISETQYF. The CDR3 DNA reads TGTGCCAGCAGTTTTGCTCTAACTGCCGGGACAGGGATTTCAGAGACCCAGTACTTC.

This clonotype was seen many times. This sequence joins TRBV6-5 and TRBJ2-7; 9 bases align to TRBD1. The CDR3 is made up of 14 amino acids. V lost 2 bases and J lost 2; bases outside the gene matches: 1. Germline V gene data show CDR1 as MNHEY and CDR2 as SVGAGI. The CDR3 loop is CASSYGTGPYEQYF. The CDR3 bases are TGTGCCAGCAGTTACGGGACAGGGCCCTACGAGCAGTACTTC.

This clonotype was recorded many times. The J gene is TRBJ1-5, the V gene TRBV20-1, with TRBD1 as a possible D gene (6 bases). From germline, CDR1 is DFQATT and CDR2 SNEGSKA (reference sequence). The V end lost 1 base, the J end lost 8 bases, and 18 bases lay between the germline ends. The CDR3 is 15 residues long. The CDR3 spells CSARAPGGGEEPQHF. Written as DNA, the CDR3 is TGCAGTGCTAGAGCCCCCGGGGGGGGCGAGGAGCCCCAGCATTTT.

The sample holds many counts of this clonotype. This chain connects TRBV29-1 to TRBJ2-2; D remains ambiguous. There are 15 residues in the CDR3. The germline CDR1 and CDR2 sequences are SQVTM and ANQGSEA. Between the trimmed V and J ends, which lost 4 bases and 4 bases, there was a span of 16 bases. In DNA, the CDR3 is TGCAGCGTTGGAGGTCTAGATCCCAGCACCGGGGAGCTGTTTTTT. This sequence encodes CSVGGLDPSTGELFF.

This clonotype was detected many times. The chain carries TRBV27 and TRBJ2-7, with D possibly being TRBD2 (7 bases). The germline V gene has CDR1 MNHEY and CDR2 SMNVEV (reference sequence). V gave up 5 bases and J gave up 3 bases, with 14 bases separating them. There are 14 residues in the CDR3. CDR3 nucleotide sequence: TGTGCCAGCAGTGACGCAGGGGACTACTACGAGCAGTACTTC. Translating gives CASSDAGDYYEQYF.

This clonotype has ten or more counts. The V gene is TRBV7-3, the J gene TRBJ1-2; 8 nucleotides align to TRBD1. Germline-derived CDR1 and CDR2 are SGHTA and FQGTGA. The CDR3 totals 13 residues. With V trimmed by 5 bases and J by 13 bases, 12 bases remained unmatched. The CDR3 DNA sequence: TGTGCCAGCAGCCCCCACCCCCAGGGGGCGGCCACCTTC. It is translated as CASSPHPQGAATF.

This clonotype was seen ten or more times. A read error may be the cause here, since a much bigger clone is one base away. The J gene is TRBJ2-5, the V gene TRBV5-1; D remains unclear. Trimming removed 2 bases at V and 1 base at J, with 3 bases between. CDR3 length equals 12 residues. The germline CDR1 and CDR2 sequences are SGHRS and YFSETQ. The CDR3 reads CASSLSQETQYF. The CDR3 DNA reads TGCGCCAGCAGCTTATCCCAAGAGACCCAGTACTTC.

This clonotype has ten or more counts. This chain uses TRBV20-1 with TRBJ1-6, with TRBD1 as a possible D gene (6 bases). V dropped 6 bases and J dropped 8 bases, with 23 bases sitting between them. This CDR3 has 16 residues. Germline CDR1 reads DFQATT; CDR2 reads SNEGSKA (reference sequence). The CDR3 is CSARTTGTASDSPLHF. Written as DNA, the CDR3 is TGCAGTGCCCGGACTACAGGGACGGCGAGTGATTCACCCCTCCACTTT.

This clonotype was seen many times. The rearrangement uses TRBV20-1 and TRBJ1-2; 7 bases fit TRBD1. With V trimmed by 5 bases and J by 2 bases, 8 bases remained unmatched. CDR3 length: 14 residues. Germline V gene lookup returns CDR1 DFQATT and CDR2 SNEGSKA (reference sequence). The CDR3, as DNA: TGCAGTGCTCGGATGGGACAGAAAAACTATGGCTACACCTTC. It translates to CSARMGQKNYGYTF.

This clonotype was seen many times. The chain combines TRBV10-3 with TRBJ1-1, with D tentatively TRBD1 (5 bases). Trimming removed 6 bases at V and 1 base at J, with 9 bases between. The length of the CDR3 is 13 residues. Looked up from germline, CDR1 is ENHRY and CDR2 is SYGVKD. The DNA for the CDR3 is TGTGCCATCAGGGACATTGCGAACACTGAAGCTTTCTTT. This codes for CAIRDIANTEAFF.

This clonotype was counted many times. This chain connects TRBV7-2 to TRBJ2-5; TRBD2 agrees at 9 bases. The trim removed 6 bases at V and 4 bases at J, leaving 9 bases unmatched. This CDR3 contains 15 residues. In germline, CDR1 is SGHTA, CDR2 FQGNSA. CDR3 in amino acids: CASSFLAGSTETQYF. Here the CDR3 DNA reads TGTGCCAGCAGTTTTCTAGCGGGATCGACAGAGACCCAGTACTTC.

In this sample, this clonotype turned up many times. The chain couples TRBV5-1 to TRBJ2-1; tentatively, D is TRBD2 (5 bases). Germline CDR1 reads SGHRS; CDR2 reads YFSETQ. Trimming left V 2 bases short and J 8 bases short, with 17 bases between. The CDR3 consists of 15 residues. The CDR3 DNA sequence: TGCGCCAGCAGCTTAGACGGGGTTCCAGGCGATGAGCAGTTCTTC. As protein: CASSLDGVPGDEQFF.

This clonotype was recorded many times. This chain connects TRBV9 to TRBJ2-7; 7 bases align to TRBD2. V was clipped by 1 base and J by 6 bases; unmatched bases: 10. Germline CDR1 SGDLS, CDR2 YYNGEE. The CDR3 extends over 15 amino acids. The CDR3: CASSVMGGPPLEQYF. DNA of the CDR3: TGTGCCAGCAGCGTAATGGGAGGGCCCCCCCTCGAGCAGTACTTC.

This clonotype was picked up many times. The rearrangement links TRBV7-6 to TRBJ2-1; possibly TRBD2 for D (5 bases). The length of the CDR3 is 15 residues. Trimming left V 3 bases short and J 5 bases short, with 14 bases between. Germline V CDR1 and CDR2: SGHVS, FNYEAQ. CDR3 DNA: TGTGCCAGCAGCTTTAATCGAGCGGAAAACAATGAGCAGTTCTTC. It translates to CASSFNRAENNEQFF.

There are many counts of this clonotype. V and J are TRBV5-6 and TRBJ1-1; no definite D call. The CDR3 loop spans 14 amino acids. V was shortened by 3 bases and J by 3 bases, with 12 bases between the two germline ends. Looked up from germline, CDR1 is SGHDT and CDR2 is YYEEEE. The CDR3, as DNA: TGTGCCAGCAGCTGGAGGTCGAGGGACACTGAAGCTTTCTTT. It codes for CASSWRSRDTEAFF.

This clonotype was detected many times. The gene calls are TRBV12-3 or TRBV12-4 and TRBJ2-4; D gene ambiguous. CDR3 length: 14 residues. The V gene lost 2 bases and the J gene lost 10 bases, with 15 bases spanning the gap. The CDR3 DNA is TGTGCCAGCAGTTTAACCCCGGCCCCGGCGATTCAGTACTTC. It is translated as CASSLTPAPAIQYF.

This clonotype was picked up many times. The chain joins TRBV18 to TRBJ1-1, with 7 positions matching TRBD1. This CDR3 region has 14 residues. V gave up 5 bases and J gave up 1 base; unmatched junction bases: 4. Germline CDR1 reads KGHSH; CDR2 reads LQKENI. For the CDR3, the DNA is TGTGCCAGCTCATCGACAGGGCAGAACACTGAAGCTTTCTTT. Translating it yields CASSSTGQNTEAFF.

This clonotype was counted ten times or more. The chain carries TRBV5-1 and TRBJ2-6; a weak D match, TRBD1 (5 bases). The V end lost 0 bases, the J end lost 12 bases, and 13 bases lay between the germline ends. The CDR3 has 14 residues. Germline V gives CDR1 SGHRS, CDR2 YFSETQ. The DNA of the CDR3 is TGCGCCAGCAGCTTGGCGCAGGGCCCATCCGTCCTGACTTTC. Protein product: CASSLAQGPSVLTF.

There are many counts of this clonotype. The V gene is TRBV5-1, the J gene TRBJ2-7, with D possibly being TRBD1 or TRBD2 (7 bases each). V was pared by 3 bases and J by 7 bases, with 23 bases between. This CDR3 spans 16 amino acids. Per germline, CDR1 SGHRS and CDR2 YFSETQ. The CDR3 sequence is CASSWDYEGQVLEQYF. CDR3 DNA sequence: TGCGCCAGCAGCTGGGACTACGAAGGACAGGTTCTTGAGCAGTACTTC.

In this sample, this clonotype turned up many times. The rearrangement uses TRBV20-1 and TRBJ2-1; 10 bases fit TRBD1. The CDR3 consists of 13 residues. Germline CDR1 is DFQATT and CDR2 is SNEGSKA (reference sequence). J was trimmed by 7 bases and V by 6 bases; bases with no gene match: 6. The chain's CDR3 is CSATDRGQNEQFF. In DNA, the CDR3 is TGCAGTGCCACCGACAGGGGGCAAAATGAGCAGTTCTTC.